The sequence of this T cell receptor beta chain was determined in a study of Ad26.COV2.S vaccination and SARS-CoV-2 variants. In the study overall: The COV1001 Ad26.COV2.S trial arm included the donor. Intramuscular Ad26.COV2.S doses were given once or twice, 56 days apart. Study conclusions and caveats: Total responses of T cells may have been underestimated by the analyses of TCR breadth and depth.

V shed 1 base and J shed 1 base, with 11 bases lying between them. Per germline, CDR1 SGHDT and CDR2 YYEEEE. The CDR3 is made up of 15 amino acids. Notes on this clone: Its antigen is still unknown.

Stated treatment: over 15 received Ad26.COV2.S at low or high dose, single or two shots; roughly 5 received placebo; per-sample allocation not given. On day 63 after the first injection, vaccine and placebo recipients gave samples. Repertoires were generated with immunoSEQ multiplex PCR, while TCRdb's copy carries only in-frame clones and drops some. The data show 350,000 to 600,000 clones, 70% to 90% seen once. Sequenced here: peripheral blood, sampled in a trial of Ad26.COV2.S vaccine versus placebo. The chain employs TRBV5-6 and TRBJ1-1; perhaps TRBD1 as D (5 bases). This TCR derives from a person aged 18-60 years who received the Ad26.COV2.S COVID-19 vaccine or a placebo. The CDR3 loop is CASSLFWTSNTEAFF. In DNA form, the CDR3 reads TGTGCCAGCAGCTTGTTCTGGACATCGAACACTGAAGCTTTCTTT.